This is a list of T cell receptor beta chains from one sample in a study of blood T cell repertoires in COVID-19. TCRdb keeps only in-frame clones here, not all; method: immunoSEQ multiplex PCR. Here the sample spans about 370,000 clones, around 87% being singletons. The sample was PBMCs or T cells enriched from blood (not recorded which). Source of these receptors: a man between 18 and 29 years old who had recovered from COVID-19. The CDR3 runs from the conserved cysteine through the conserved F or W. The D gene is left open where the match is weak. Size tells how often a clone was seen (once, few, many) or the class of an expanded clone, and some rows leave it out.

j_call d_call v_call clone_size cdr3_aa
TRBJ1-1 . TRBV7-9 . CASSPDSNEAFF
TRBJ2-3 . TRBV1 . CTSGGLAGVEGDTQYF
TRBJ1-2 . TRBV11-2 . CASSSFREGRISGYTF
TRBJ1-3 TRBD1 TRBV5-4 . CASSSTGQGGNTIYF
TRBJ2-7 . TRBV20-1 . CSAIGGYEQYF
TRBJ1-4 . TRBV18 once CASSPQRDSEKLFF
TRBJ1-2 . TRBV9 . CASSYRWNYGYTF
TRBJ2-7 TRBD1 TRBV18 . CASSPPRSGTGPYEQYF
TRBJ2-7 TRBD1 TRBV6-5 . CASSEGQNYEQYF
TRBJ2-2 TRBD2 TRBV9 . CASSQGTSGGGPTGELFF
TRBJ2-1 TRBD1 TRBV7-3 . CASSSRQGNNEQFF
TRBJ2-4 . TRBV6-5 . CANIDSGPKNIQYF
TRBJ1-4 . TRBV6-6 . CASSYSIQGTDEKLFF
TRBJ1-2 TRBD1 TRBV19 . CASSIHATGGYGYTF
TRBJ1-5 TRBD1 TRBV28 . CASSFVSGIRGTVQRYQPQHF
TRBJ2-3 TRBD2 TRBV5-6 . CASSFASGRGRDTQYF
TRBJ2-3 . TRBV14 . CASSQELRDTQYF
TRBJ1-5 . TRBV27 few CASSLYRGNQPQHF
TRBJ2-7 . TRBV5-1 . CASSSQGYEQYF
TRBJ1-4 . TRBV7-9 . CASSRARTESPSGKLFF
TRBJ2-5 TRBD2 TRBV5-1 . CASSRSIGLAGGPGETQYF
TRBJ1-1 TRBD1 TRBV9 few CASSAGGQGPEAFF
TRBJ1-1 . TRBV2 . CASTQARGNTEAFF
TRBJ1-2 TRBD1 TRBV5-4 . CASSLSRTGGSGYTF
TRBJ2-7 TRBD1 TRBV11-2 once CASSLMHRGPFSYEQYF
TRBJ1-1 TRBD1 TRBV18 . CASSLGQGGGEAFF
TRBJ2-4 TRBD2 TRBV28 . CASSPVMGLAGDFLAKNIQYF
TRBJ1-5 TRBD1 TRBV2 once CASRPDRYAGQPQHF
TRBJ2-1 . TRBV7-7 . CASSVQGYNEQFF
TRBJ1-5 TRBD1 TRBV10-3 . CAISESWTGVSNQPQHF
TRBJ1-1 . TRBV5-8 once CASSVAKAFF
TRBJ2-2 . TRBV5-1 . CASRWDTSTGELFF
TRBJ1-1 TRBD1 TRBV2 . CASSGTGKNLWNTEAFF
TRBJ2-1 . TRBV1 . CTRPGFFRNEQFF
TRBJ2-1 TRBD2 TRBV6-5 . CASRGGYAEQFF
TRBJ2-2 . TRBV29-1 . CSVEDPSLSTGELFF
TRBJ2-3 TRBD1 TRBV5-1 . CASSSAGTGVSDTQYF
TRBJ2-7 . TRBV6-2/TRBV6-3 . CASSYIPIYEQYF
TRBJ2-7 TRBD1 TRBV28 . CASRDSRTYEQYF
TRBJ2-1 . TRBV9 . CASNLRDGANNEQFF
TRBJ1-2 . TRBV10-3 . CAISSGGNYGYTF
TRBJ2-7 . TRBV18 . CASSPSGFSYEQYF
TRBJ1-5 . TRBV2 . CASSEPPNQPQHF
TRBJ1-2 . TRBV7-9 . CASSLPPTAPGGYTF
TRBJ1-3 . TRBV14 . CASSLSSSGNTIYF
TRBJ1-2 . TRBV5-1 . CASNPTTEPYGYTF
TRBJ1-4 TRBD1 TRBV3-1/TRBV3-2 . CASSQWTGPNEKLFF
TRBJ2-3 . TRBV11-2 . CASSLGAGTDTQYF
TRBJ2-1 . TRBV29-1 . CSVEGEAWGGGEQFF
TRBJ1-5 . TRBV5-8 . CASRGGQYSNQPQHF
TRBJ1-2 TRBD1 TRBV7-2 . CASSPDRNGGYTF
TRBJ2-4 . TRBV3-1/TRBV3-2 . CASTQTGEGIQYF
TRBJ1-3 . TRBV21-1 . CASRQGSSGNTIYF
TRBJ2-1 . TRBV19 . CASSIDRYEQFF